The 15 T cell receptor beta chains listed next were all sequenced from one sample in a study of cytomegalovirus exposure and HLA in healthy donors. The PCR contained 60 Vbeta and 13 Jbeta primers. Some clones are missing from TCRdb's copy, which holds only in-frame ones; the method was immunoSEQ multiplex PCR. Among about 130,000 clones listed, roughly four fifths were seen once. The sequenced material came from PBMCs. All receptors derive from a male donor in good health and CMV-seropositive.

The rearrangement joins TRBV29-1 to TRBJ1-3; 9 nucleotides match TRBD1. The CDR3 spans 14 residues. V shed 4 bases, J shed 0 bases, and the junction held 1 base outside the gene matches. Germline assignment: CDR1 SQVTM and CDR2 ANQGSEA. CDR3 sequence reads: CSVGDRVSGNTIYF. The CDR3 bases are TGCAGCGTTGGGGACAGGGTCTCTGGAAACACCATATATTTT. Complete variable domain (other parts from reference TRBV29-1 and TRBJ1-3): SAVISQKPSRDICQRGTSLTIQCQVDSQVTMMFWYRQQPGQSLTLIATANQGSEATYESGFVIDKFPISRPNLTFSTLTVSNMSPEDSSIYLCSVGDRVSGNTIYFGEGSWLTVV.

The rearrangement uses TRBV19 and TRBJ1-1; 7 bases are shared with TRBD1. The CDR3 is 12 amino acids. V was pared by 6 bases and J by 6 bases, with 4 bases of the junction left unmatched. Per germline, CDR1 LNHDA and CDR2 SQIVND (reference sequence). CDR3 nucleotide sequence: TGTGCCAGTAGACAGGGGTTGGCTGAAGCTTTCTTT. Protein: CASRQGLAEAFF.

This chain's CDR3 is CASSDPGLAGGRTGELFF. The DNA of the CDR3 is TGTGCCAGCAGCGATCCAGGGCTAGCGGGAGGGCGGACCGGGGAGCTGTTTTTT. The chain couples TRBV5-8 to TRBJ2-2, with 12 bases that match TRBD2. Germline assignment: CDR1 SGHTS and CDR2 YDEGEE. The V gene end was trimmed by 4 bases and the J gene end by 5 bases; junction bases not matched to a gene: 12. The CDR3 extends over 18 amino acids.

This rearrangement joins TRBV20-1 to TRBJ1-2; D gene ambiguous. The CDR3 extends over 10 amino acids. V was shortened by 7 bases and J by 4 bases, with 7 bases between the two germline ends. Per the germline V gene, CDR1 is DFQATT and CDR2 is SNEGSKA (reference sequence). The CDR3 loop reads CSGSSYGYTF. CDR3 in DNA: TGCAGTGGGTCCAGCTATGGCTACACCTTC.

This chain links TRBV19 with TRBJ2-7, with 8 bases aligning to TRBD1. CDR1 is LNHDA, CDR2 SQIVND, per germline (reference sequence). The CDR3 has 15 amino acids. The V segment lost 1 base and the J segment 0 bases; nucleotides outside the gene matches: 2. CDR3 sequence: CASSIGTGSSYEQYF. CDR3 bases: TGTGCCAGTAGTATAGGGACAGGGAGCTCCTACGAGCAGTACTTC.

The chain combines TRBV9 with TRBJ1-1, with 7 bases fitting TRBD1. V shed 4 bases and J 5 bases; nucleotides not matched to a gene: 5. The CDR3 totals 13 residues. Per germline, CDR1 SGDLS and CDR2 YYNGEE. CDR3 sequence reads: CASSPPTGTEAFF. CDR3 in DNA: TGTGCCAGCAGCCCTCCGACAGGGACTGAAGCTTTCTTT.

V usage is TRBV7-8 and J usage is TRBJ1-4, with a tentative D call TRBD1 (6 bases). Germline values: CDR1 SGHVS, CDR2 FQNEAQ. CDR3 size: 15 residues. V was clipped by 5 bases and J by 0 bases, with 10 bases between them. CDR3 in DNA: TGTGCCAGCAGCGAACAGGGAACAACTAATGAAAAACTGTTTTTT. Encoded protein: CASSEQGTTNEKLFF.

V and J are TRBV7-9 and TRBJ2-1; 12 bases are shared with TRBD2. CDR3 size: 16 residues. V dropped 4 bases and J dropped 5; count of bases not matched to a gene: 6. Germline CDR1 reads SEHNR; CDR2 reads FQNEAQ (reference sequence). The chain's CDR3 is CASSWLLAGGHNEQFF. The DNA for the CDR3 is TGTGCCAGCAGCTGGCTACTAGCGGGAGGACACAATGAGCAGTTCTTC.

In DNA form, the CDR3 reads TGTGCCAGCAGCTTAGGGACAGGGGACTCCTACGAGCAGTACTTC. Translated: CASSLGTGDSYEQYF. The rearrangement uses TRBV7-3 and TRBJ2-7; 10 nucleotides align to TRBD1. V gave up 2 bases and J gave up 0 bases; unmatched junction bases: 1. The CDR3 is 15 residues long. Germline lookup yields CDR1 SGHTA and CDR2 FQGTGA.

The CDR3 protein is CASSDSLGAQPQHF. The CDR3 region has the DNA TGTGCCAGCAGTGACTCGCTGGGGGCACAGCCCCAGCATTTT. The V gene is TRBV6-4, the J gene TRBJ1-5, with D possibly TRBD1 on 6 matching bases. Germline CDR1 MRHNA, CDR2 SNTAGT. CDR3 size: 14 residues. V was shortened by 0 bases and J by 7 bases, with 10 bases between the two germline ends.

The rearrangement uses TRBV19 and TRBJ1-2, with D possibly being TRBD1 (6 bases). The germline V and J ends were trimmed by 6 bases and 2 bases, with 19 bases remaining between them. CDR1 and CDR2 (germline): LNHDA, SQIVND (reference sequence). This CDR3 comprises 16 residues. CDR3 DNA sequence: TGTGCCAGTAGCCCCGGGTGGACAGCGTCAAACTATGGCTACACCTTC. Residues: CASSPGWTASNYGYTF.

The CDR3 nucleotides are TGTGCCAGCTCACCCGCAGGGGGATCGGACACTGAAGCTTTCTTT. Translation gives CASSPAGGSDTEAFF. The gene calls are TRBV2 and TRBJ1-1, with TRBD1 matching 7 bases. The CDR3 is 15 amino acids. Germline trimming cut 8 bases from V and 3 bases from J; bases unmatched to any gene: 12. Germline-derived CDR1 and CDR2 are SNHLY and FYNNEI.

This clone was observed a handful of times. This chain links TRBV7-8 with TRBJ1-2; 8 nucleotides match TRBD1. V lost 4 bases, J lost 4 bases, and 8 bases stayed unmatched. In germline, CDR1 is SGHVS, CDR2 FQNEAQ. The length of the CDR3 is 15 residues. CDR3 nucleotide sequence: TGTGCCAGCAGCTCGGACAGGGCTCGCGGCTATGGCTACACCTTC. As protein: CASSSDRARGYGYTF.

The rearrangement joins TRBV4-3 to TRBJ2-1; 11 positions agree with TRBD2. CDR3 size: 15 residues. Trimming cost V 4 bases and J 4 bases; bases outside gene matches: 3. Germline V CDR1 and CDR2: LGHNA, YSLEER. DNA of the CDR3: TGCGCCAGCAGCCCGAGACTAGCGGGGTACAATGAGCAGTTCTTC. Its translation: CASSPRLAGYNEQFF.

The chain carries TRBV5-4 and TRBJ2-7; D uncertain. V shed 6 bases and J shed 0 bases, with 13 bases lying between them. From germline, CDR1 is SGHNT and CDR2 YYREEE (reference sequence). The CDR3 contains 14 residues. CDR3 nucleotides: TGTGCCAGCACCAGCGTAGGTTCCTCCTACGAGCAGTACTTC. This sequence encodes CASTSVGSSYEQYF.